What follows describes a single TCR beta chain. The data derive from a study of blood T cell repertoires in COVID-19. On the study more broadly: From the United States, Italy and Spain came samples of acute and convalescent COVID-19. From T cells, B-cell-depleted T cells, or PBMCs came the material, which was cDNA or gDNA.

The length of the CDR3 is 12 residues. Germline values: CDR1 SQVTM, CDR2 ANQGSEA. The V end lost 4 bases, the J end lost 2 bases, and 9 bases lay between the germline ends. Per the original methods: Estimates of nucleated cell counts were drawn from the amplification of reference gene primers. The table came from immunoSEQ multiplex PCR; TCRdb's copy has only in-frame clones and leaves some out. The V and J calls and clone size were taken over from that table, and D and trimming were inferred from the DNA. Of some 100,000 clones in the sample, 90% were seen once. This receptor was obtained from a man in his fifties with acute or convalescent COVID-19. The sequencing sample was made of peripheral blood. V and J are TRBV29-1 and TRBJ2-7, with D perhaps matching TRBD1 (6 bases). For the CDR3, the DNA is TGCAGCGTTGGGGGGCTAACCTACGAGCAGTACTTC. Amino acids: CSVGGLTYEQYF.